This TCR beta chain appears in the sequencing data of a study of T cells after yellow fever vaccination. Study overall: SMART-Seq v4 Ultra Low Input served to prepare low-cell-number fractions.

General study findings and limits: Few clonotypes appeared in both CD4 and CD8 compartments. Booster samples showed a return of most primary-vaccination clones (almost 97% CD4, 80% to 90% CD8).

In making TCR cDNA, 5'RACE template switching added a universal primer site and UMIs to it. TCRdb re-called the 5' RACE reads through MiXCR, storing one row per CDR3 protein. The data hold approximately 510,000 distinct CDR3 sequences, with 21% observed a single time. This clonotype was observed a handful of times. Its specificity is not known. CDR3 length equals 14 residues. Germline V CDR1 and CDR2: MNHEY, SVGEGT. Trimming took 5 bases from V and 8 from J, leaving 13 bases between them. This material consisted of PBMCs, taken 21 days after the first yellow fever vaccination. The chain is built from TRBV6-2 or TRBV6-3 and TRBJ1-6; D call uncertain. The sequence was collected from a man aged 18 to 30 who received the YFV17D yellow fever vaccine. The DNA for the CDR3 is TGTGCCAGCAGTCCGACAAGGGTTCATTCACCCCTCCACTTT. The encoded protein is CASSPTRVHSPLHF.